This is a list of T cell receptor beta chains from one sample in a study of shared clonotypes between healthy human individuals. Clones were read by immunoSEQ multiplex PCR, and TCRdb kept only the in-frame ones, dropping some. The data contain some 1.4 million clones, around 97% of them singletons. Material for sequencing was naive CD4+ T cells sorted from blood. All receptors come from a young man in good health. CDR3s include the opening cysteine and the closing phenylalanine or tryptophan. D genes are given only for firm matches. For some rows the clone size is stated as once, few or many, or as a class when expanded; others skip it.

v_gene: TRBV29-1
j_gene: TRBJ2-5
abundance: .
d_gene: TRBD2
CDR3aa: CSVPGGGREETQYF
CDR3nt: TGCAGCGTGCCAGGCGGGGGGCGTGAAGAGACCCAGTACTTC

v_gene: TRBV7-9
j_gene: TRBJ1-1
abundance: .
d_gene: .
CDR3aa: CASSVQGGNTEAFF
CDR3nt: TGTGCCAGCAGCGTACAGGGCGGGAACACTGAAGCTTTCTTT

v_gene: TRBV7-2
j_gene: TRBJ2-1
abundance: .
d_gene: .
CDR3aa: CASSPQGSGNEQFF
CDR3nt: TGTGCCAGCAGCCCTCAGGGGAGCGGAAATGAGCAGTTCTTC

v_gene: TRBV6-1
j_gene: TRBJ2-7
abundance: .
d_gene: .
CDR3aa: CASSVVDRLSYEQYF
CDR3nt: TGTGCCAGCAGTGTCGTAGACAGACTATCCTACGAGCAGTACTTC

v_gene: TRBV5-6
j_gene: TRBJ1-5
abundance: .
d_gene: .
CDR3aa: CASSSERGRLSNQPQHF
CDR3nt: TGTGCCAGCAGCTCCGAACGGGGGCGTTTAAGCAATCAGCCCCAGCATTTT

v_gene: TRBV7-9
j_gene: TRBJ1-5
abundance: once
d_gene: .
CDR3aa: CASSESKGTNQPQHF
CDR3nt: TGTGCCAGCAGCGAATCAAAGGGGACTAATCAGCCCCAGCATTTT

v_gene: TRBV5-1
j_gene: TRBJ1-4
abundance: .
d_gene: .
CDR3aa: CASSLGDGQRNEKLFF
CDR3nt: TGCGCCAGCAGCTTGGGGGATGGACAGCGAAATGAAAAACTGTTTTTT

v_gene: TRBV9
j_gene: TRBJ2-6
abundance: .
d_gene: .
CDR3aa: CASTLRASGHSGANVLTF
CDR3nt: TGTGCCAGCACCTTAAGGGCCTCAGGGCACTCTGGGGCCAACGTCCTGACTTTC

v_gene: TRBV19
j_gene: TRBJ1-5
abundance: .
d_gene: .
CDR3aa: CASSFGGRYSNQPQHF
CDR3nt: TGTGCCAGTAGTTTTGGGGGGAGGTATAGCAATCAGCCCCAGCATTTT

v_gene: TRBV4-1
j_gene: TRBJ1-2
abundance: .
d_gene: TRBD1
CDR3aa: CASSQVTGTGYGYTF
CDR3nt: TGCGCCAGCAGCCAAGTAACCGGGACAGGGTATGGCTACACCTTC

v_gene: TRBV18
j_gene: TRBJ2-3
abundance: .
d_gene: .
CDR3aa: CASSGLFTDTQYF
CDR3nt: TGTGCCAGCTCGGGACTCTTCACAGATACGCAGTATTTT

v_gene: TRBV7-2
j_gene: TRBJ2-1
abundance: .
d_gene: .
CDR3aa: CASSLATEYNEQFF
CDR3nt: TGTGCCAGCAGCTTAGCTACGGAGTACAATGAGCAGTTCTTC

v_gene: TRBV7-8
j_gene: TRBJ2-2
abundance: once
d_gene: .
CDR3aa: CASNPRTIDTGELFF
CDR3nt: TGTGCCAGCAACCCAAGAACTATTGACACCGGGGAGCTGTTTTTT

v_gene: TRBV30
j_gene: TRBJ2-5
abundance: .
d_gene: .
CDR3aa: CAWSWGETQYF
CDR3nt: TGTGCCTGGAGTTGGGGCGAGACCCAGTACTTC

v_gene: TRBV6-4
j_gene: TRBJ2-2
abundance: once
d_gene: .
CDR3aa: CASSAQTGYPGELFF
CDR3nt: TGTGCCAGCAGTGCCCAAACAGGGTATCCCGGGGAGCTGTTTTTT

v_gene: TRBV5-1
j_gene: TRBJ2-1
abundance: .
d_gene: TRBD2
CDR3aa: CASSRTSGSSYNEQFF
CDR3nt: TGCGCCAGCAGCCGGACTAGCGGGAGCTCCTACAATGAGCAGTTCTTC

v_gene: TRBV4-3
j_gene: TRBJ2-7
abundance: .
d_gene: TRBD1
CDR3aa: CASSLDRIGSEQYF
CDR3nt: TGCGCCAGCAGCCTGGACAGGATTGGGAGCGAGCAGTACTTC

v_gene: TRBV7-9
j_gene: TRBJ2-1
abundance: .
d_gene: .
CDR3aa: CASSLLPNEQFF
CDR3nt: TGTGCCAGCAGCTTATTACCCAATGAGCAGTTCTTC

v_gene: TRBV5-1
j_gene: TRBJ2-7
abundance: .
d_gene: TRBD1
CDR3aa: CASSPRTGDREQYF
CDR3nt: TGCGCCAGCAGCCCAAGGACAGGGGATCGCGAGCAGTACTTC

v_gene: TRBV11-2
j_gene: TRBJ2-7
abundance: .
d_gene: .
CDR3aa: CASSLDEGLTYEQYF
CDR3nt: TGTGCCAGCAGCTTAGATGAGGGCTTGACCTACGAGCAGTACTTC

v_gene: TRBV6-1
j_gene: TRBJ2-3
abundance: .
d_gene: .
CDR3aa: CASSESGGPDTQYF
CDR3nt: TGTGCCAGCAGTGAATCCGGAGGACCAGATACGCAGTATTTT

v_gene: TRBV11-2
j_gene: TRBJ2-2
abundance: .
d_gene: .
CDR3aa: CASSLGSFPSGELFF
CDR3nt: TGTGCCAGCAGCTTAGGTTCCTTTCCTTCCGGGGAGCTGTTTTTT

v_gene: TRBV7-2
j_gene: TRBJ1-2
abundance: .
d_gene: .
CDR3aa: CASSFPGTDYGYTF
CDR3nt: TGTGCCAGCAGCTTCCCAGGGACTGACTATGGCTACACCTTC

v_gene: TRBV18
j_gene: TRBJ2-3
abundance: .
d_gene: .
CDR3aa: CASSPGTQSLTDTQYF
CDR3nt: TGTGCCAGCTCACCCGGGACCCAGAGCCTCACAGATACGCAGTATTTT

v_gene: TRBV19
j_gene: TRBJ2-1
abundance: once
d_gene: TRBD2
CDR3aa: CASRDWASGKYNEQFF
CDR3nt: TGTGCCAGTAGAGATTGGGCTAGCGGGAAGTACAATGAGCAGTTCTTC

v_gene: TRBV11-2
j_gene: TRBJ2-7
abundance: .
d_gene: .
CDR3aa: CASSRAPYEQYF
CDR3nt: TGTGCCAGCAGTCGAGCCCCGTACGAGCAGTACTTC

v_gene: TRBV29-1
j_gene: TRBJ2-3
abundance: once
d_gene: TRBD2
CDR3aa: CSVSGRVTDTQYF
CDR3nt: TGCAGCGTTAGCGGGAGAGTCACAGATACGCAGTATTTT

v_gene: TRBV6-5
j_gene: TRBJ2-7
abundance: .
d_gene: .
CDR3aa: CASSYSKGTYEQYF
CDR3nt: TGTGCCAGCAGTTACTCGAAAGGTACCTACGAGCAGTACTTC

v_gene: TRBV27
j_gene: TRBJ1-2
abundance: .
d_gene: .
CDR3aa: CASSLTHRDGYTF
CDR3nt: TGTGCCAGCAGTTTAACTCACAGGGATGGCTACACCTTC

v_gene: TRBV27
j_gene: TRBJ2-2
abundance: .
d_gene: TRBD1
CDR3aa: CASSRTGRVTGELFF
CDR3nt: TGTGCCAGCAGTCGGACAGGGCGGGTCACCGGGGAGCTGTTTTTT

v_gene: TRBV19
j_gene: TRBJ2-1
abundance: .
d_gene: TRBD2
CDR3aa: CASSISLAGVSYNEQFF
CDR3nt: TGTGCCAGTAGTATTTCTCTAGCGGGAGTGTCCTACAATGAGCAGTTCTTC

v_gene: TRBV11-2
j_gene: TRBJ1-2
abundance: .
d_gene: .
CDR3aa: CASSLVGRRDYGYTF
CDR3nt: TGTGCCAGCAGCTTAGTGGGCAGAAGAGACTATGGCTACACCTTC

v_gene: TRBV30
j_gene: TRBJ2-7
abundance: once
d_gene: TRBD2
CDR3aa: CAWSGLAGQKQYF
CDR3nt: TGTGCCTGGAGTGGACTAGCGGGCCAGAAGCAGTACTTC

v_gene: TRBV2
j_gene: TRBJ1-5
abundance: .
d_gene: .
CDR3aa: CASSEAFSPQHF
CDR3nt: TGTGCCAGCAGTGAAGCGTTCTCGCCCCAGCATTTT

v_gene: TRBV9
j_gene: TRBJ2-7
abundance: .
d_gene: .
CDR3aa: CASSVAKGYEQYF
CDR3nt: TGTGCCAGCAGCGTAGCTAAGGGTTACGAGCAGTACTTC

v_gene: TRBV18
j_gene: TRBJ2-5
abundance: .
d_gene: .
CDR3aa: CASSPGLREETQYF
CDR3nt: TGTGCCAGCTCACCAGGTCTGCGGGAAGAGACCCAGTACTTC

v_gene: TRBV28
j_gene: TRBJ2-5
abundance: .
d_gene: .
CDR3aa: CASSLMTAEETQYF
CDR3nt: TGTGCCAGCAGTTTAATGACGGCCGAAGAGACCCAGTACTTC

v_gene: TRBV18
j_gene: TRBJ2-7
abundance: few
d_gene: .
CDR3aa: CASSPDSYEQYF
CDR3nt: TGTGCCAGCTCACCAGACAGCTACGAGCAGTACTTC

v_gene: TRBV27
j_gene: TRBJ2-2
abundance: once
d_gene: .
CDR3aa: CASSPGHLSTGELFF
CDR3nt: TGTGCCAGCAGCCCAGGCCACCTTAGCACCGGGGAGCTGTTTTTT

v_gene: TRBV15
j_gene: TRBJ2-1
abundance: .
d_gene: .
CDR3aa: CATSRDGDWIRFF
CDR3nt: TGTGCCACCAGCAGAGATGGAGACTGGATCCGGTTCTTC

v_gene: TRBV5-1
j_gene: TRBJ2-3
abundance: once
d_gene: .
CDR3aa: CASSLQGDTQYF
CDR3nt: TGCGCCAGCAGCTTGCAGGGGGATACGCAGTATTTT

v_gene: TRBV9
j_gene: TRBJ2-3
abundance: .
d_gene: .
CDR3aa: CASSTQVSTDTQYF
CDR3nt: TGTGCCAGCAGCACTCAGGTTAGCACAGATACGCAGTATTTT

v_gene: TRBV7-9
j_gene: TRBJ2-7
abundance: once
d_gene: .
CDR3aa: CASSLNLDSYEQYF
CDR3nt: TGTGCCAGCAGCCTAAACCTTGACTCCTACGAGCAGTACTTC

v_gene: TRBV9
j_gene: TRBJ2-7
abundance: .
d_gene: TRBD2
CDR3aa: CASSASSGGTYEQYF
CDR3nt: TGTGCCAGCAGCGCCAGCAGCGGGGGGACCTACGAGCAGTACTTC

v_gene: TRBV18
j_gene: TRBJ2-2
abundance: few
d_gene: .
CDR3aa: CASSRATGELFF
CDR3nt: TGTGCCAGCTCACGGGCCACCGGGGAGCTGTTTTTT

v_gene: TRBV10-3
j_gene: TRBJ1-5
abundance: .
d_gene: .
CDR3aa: CAISETLSVPQHF
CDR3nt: TGTGCCATCAGTGAAACGCTTTCTGTGCCCCAGCATTTT